The 24 T cell receptor beta chains presented below share a single source sample, sequenced in a study of Tregs in tolerant kidney transplant recipients. The repertoire was sequenced with immunoSEQ multiplex PCR; TCRdb's copy has only in-frame clones and lacks some. The repertoire consists of about 87,000 clones, with approximately 94% occurring once and the leading ten covering 0.46%. The source was CD4+ T cells from blood, collected before the transplant. These receptors originate from a human donor who received a combined kidney and bone marrow transplant.

This clone was recorded once. This chain links TRBV7-3 with TRBJ2-1; 9 nucleotides line up with TRBD2. Trimming cost V 5 bases and J 8 bases; bases outside gene matches: 10. The CDR3 is 15 residues long. Germline CDR1 reads SGHTA; CDR2 reads FQGTGA. Written as DNA, the CDR3 is TGTGCCAGCAGCCTGTCGGGACTAGCAAGCGATGAGCAGTTCTTC. The encoded protein is CASSLSGLASDEQFF.

This clone showed up just a few times. The chain links TRBV29-1 to TRBJ1-1, with 8 bases fitting TRBD1. Germline V gene lookup returns CDR1 SQVTM and CDR2 ANQGSEA. V shed 7 bases and J 3 bases; nucleotides not matched to a gene: 10. This CDR3 region has 14 residues. For the CDR3, the DNA is TGCAGCGCTAGGACAGGGTGGGCGGACACTGAAGCTTTCTTT. Translating it yields CSARTGWADTEAFF.

This clone has more than one count but fewer than ten. This chain joins TRBV6-6 and TRBJ1-1; 7 nucleotides line up with TRBD1. The J segment lost 4 bases and the V segment lost 4 bases, leaving 9 bases of the junction unmatched. CDR1 is MNHNY, CDR2 SVGAGI, per germline (reference sequence). The CDR3 sequence is 15 residues long. The CDR3 reads CASSLLTGYGTEAFF. CDR3 DNA sequence: TGTGCCAGCAGTTTACTGACAGGGTACGGCACTGAAGCTTTCTTT.

The chain uses TRBV4-3 and TRBJ2-4, with D perhaps matching TRBD1 (6 bases). V lost 0 bases to trimming and J lost 13 bases, with 16 bases between them. This CDR3 comprises 14 residues. Germline CDR1 is LGHNA and CDR2 is YSLEER. CDR3 bases: TGCGCCAGCAGCCAAGACGCTCGAAGGGGGAAACAGTACTTC. Its protein product is CASSQDARRGKQYF.

The chain links TRBV27 to TRBJ2-7; D is possibly TRBD2 (6 bases). The CDR3 has 16 residues. Trimming removed 5 bases from V and 0 bases from J, with 17 bases in between. CDR1 and CDR2 from the germline V gene are MNHEY and SMNVEV (reference sequence). CDR3 sequence: CASSPNWGLLSYEQYF. CDR3 bases: TGTGCCAGCAGTCCGAATTGGGGACTGCTCTCCTACGAGCAGTACTTC.

V is TRBV7-3 and J is TRBJ2-2; 10 nucleotides match TRBD1. The germline V gene encodes CDR1 SGHTA and CDR2 FQGTGA. V shed 6 bases, J shed 6 bases, and the junction held 10 bases outside the gene matches. The CDR3 spans 16 residues. In DNA, the CDR3 is TGTGCCAGCAGGCCCTCGGGGACAGGGGTTCCCGGGGAGCTGTTTTTT. Amino acids: CASRPSGTGVPGELFF. Full variable domain (missing parts from reference TRBV7-3 and TRBJ2-2): GAGVSQTPSNKVTEKGKYVELRCDPISGHTALYWYRQSLGQGPEFLIYFQGTGAADDSGLPNDRFFAVRPEGSVSTLKIQRTERGDSAVYLCASRPSGTGVPGELFFGEGSRLTVL.

The chain recombines TRBV27 with TRBJ1-2; 9 nucleotides line up with TRBD1. V gave up 4 bases and J gave up 8 bases; unmatched junction bases: 5. Germline V CDR1 and CDR2: MNHEY, SMNVEV (reference sequence). CDR3 length equals 13 residues. The CDR3 sequence is CASSSRDREGYTF. As DNA, the CDR3 is TGTGCCAGCAGTTCCCGGGACAGGGAAGGCTACACCTTC.

The V gene is TRBV6-4, the J gene TRBJ1-1; TRBD1 aligns across 10 bases. This CDR3 comprises 17 residues. V gave up 0 bases and J gave up 2 bases; unmatched junction bases: 6. In germline, CDR1 is MRHNA, CDR2 SNTAGT. CDR3 residues: CASSDSGQGVGNTEAFF. The CDR3 nucleotides read TGTGCCAGCAGTGACTCTGGACAGGGGGTGGGAAACACTGAAGCTTTCTTT.

The chain links TRBV5-1 to TRBJ2-1, with 9 positions matching TRBD2. The junction had 9 bases not matched to a gene; V was cut back by 0 bases and J by 8 bases. Germline V CDR1 and CDR2: SGHRS, YFSETQ. There are 16 residues in the CDR3. The CDR3 is CASSLGAGGGLDEQFF. The CDR3 DNA sequence: TGCGCCAGCAGCTTGGGCGCGGGAGGGGGGTTGGATGAGCAGTTCTTC.

V gene TRBV9 combines with J gene TRBJ2-5; 11 bases are a match to TRBD2. The CDR3 covers 19 residues. The V segment lost 0 bases and the J segment 4 bases; nucleotides outside the gene matches: 14. CDR1 and CDR2 (germline): SGDLS, YYNGEE. The CDR3 sequence: CASSVDEGSGGARRETQYF. CDR3 nucleotide sequence: TGTGCCAGCAGCGTAGATGAGGGTAGCGGGGGGGCACGGCGAGAGACCCAGTACTTC.

The chain links TRBV19 to TRBJ2-3, with TRBD2 as a possible D gene (6 bases). There are 16 residues in the CDR3. The V end was cut by 4 bases, the J end by 4 bases, with 18 bases between. CDR1 and CDR2 from the germline V gene are LNHDA and SQIVND (reference sequence). The CDR3: CASSTEGRITADTQYF. CDR3 bases: TGTGCCAGTAGTACAGAGGGGAGGATCACAGCAGATACGCAGTATTTT.

The V call is TRBV19, the J call TRBJ1-1, with D perhaps matching TRBD1 (6 bases). Looked up from germline, CDR1 is LNHDA and CDR2 is SQIVND (reference sequence). V was trimmed by 7 bases and J by 6 bases, leaving 21 bases between them. The CDR3 runs 15 residues. The CDR3 nucleotides read TGTGCCAGTAACAGGTTCCGGGGGGCTGCCCCTGAAGCTTTCTTT. Amino acids: CASNRFRGAAPEAFF.

The genes are TRBV18 and TRBJ2-6; 12 bases match TRBD1. The CDR3 extends over 18 amino acids. J lost 4 bases, V lost 2 bases, and 6 bases had no gene match. Germline CDR1 reads KGHSH; CDR2 reads LQKENI. The CDR3 DNA reads TGTGCCAGCTCACCAGGGGGACAGGGGGCGCACGGGGCCAACGTCCTGACTTTC. As protein: CASSPGGQGAHGANVLTF. Drawing the rest from reference TRBV18 and TRBJ2-6, the complete variable domain is NAGVMQNPRHLVRRRGQEARLRCSPMKGHSHVYWYRQLPEEGLKFMVYLQKENIIDESGMPKERFSAEFPKEGPSILRIQQVVRGDSAAYFCASSPGGQGAHGANVLTFGAGSRLTVL.

The table lists this clone with a count of one. The rearrangement joins TRBV7-3 to TRBJ2-2; 15 nucleotides match TRBD2. The germline CDR1 and CDR2 sequences are SGHTA and FQGTGA. The CDR3 is 18 amino acids. V lost 5 bases to trimming and J lost 6 bases; unmatched junction nucleotides: 10. As DNA, the CDR3 is TGTGCCAGCAGCCCCCCGGGACTAGCGGGGGGCATGGCCGGGGAGCTGTTTTTT. This encodes CASSPPGLAGGMAGELFF. The entire variable domain, with the rest obtained from reference TRBV7-3 and TRBJ2-2, is as follows: GAGVSQTPSNKVTEKGKYVELRCDPISGHTALYWYRQSLGQGPEFLIYFQGTGAADDSGLPNDRFFAVRPEGSVSTLKIQRTERGDSAVYLCASSPPGLAGGMAGELFFGEGSRLTVL.

V is TRBV20-1 and J is TRBJ2-3; no firm D call. Trimming shortened V by 5 bases and J by 12 bases, and 6 bases separated the two germline ends. The CDR3 contains 8 residues. From germline, CDR1 is DFQATT and CDR2 SNEGSKA (reference sequence). The CDR3 region has the DNA TGCAGTGCTGGCCGCCAGTATTTT. As protein: CSAGRQYF.

The CDR3 loop is CAISEYSGSGANVLTF. The CDR3 DNA reads TGTGCCATCAGTGAATATAGCGGCTCTGGGGCCAACGTCCTGACTTTC. The chain is built from TRBV10-3 and TRBJ2-6, with D perhaps TRBD2 (6 bases). The CDR3 totals 16 residues. Germline V CDR1 and CDR2: ENHRY, SYGVKD. V lost 3 bases and J lost 0, with 9 bases in between.

This rearrangement joins TRBV7-8 to TRBJ1-4; tentative D call: TRBD1 (6 bases). The CDR3 consists of 16 residues. V was trimmed by 4 bases and J by 4 bases, leaving 16 bases between them. Germline CDR1 is SGHVS and CDR2 is FQNEAQ. The CDR3 DNA reads as TGTGCCAGCAGCTCGCAAACGGGGGGGCGTAATGAAAAACTGTTTTTT. Protein sequence: CASSSQTGGRNEKLFF.

The chain is built from TRBV15 and TRBJ2-1, with 8 positions matching TRBD2. Trimming took 0 bases from V and 8 from J; bases not matched to a gene: 6. The CDR3 has 15 amino acids. CDR1 and CDR2 (germline): LNHNV, YYDKDF (reference sequence). The CDR3 region has the DNA TGTGCCACCAGCAGAGATCGGGGGGGCCAGGATGAGCAGTTCTTC. Translation gives CATSRDRGGQDEQFF. The full variable domain, completed using reference TRBV15 and TRBJ2-1, is DAMVIQNPRYQVTQFGKPVTLSCSQTLNHNVMYWYQQKSSQAPKLLFHYYDKDFNNEADTPDNFQSRRPNTSFCFLDIRSPGLGDTAMYLCATSRDRGGQDEQFFGPGTRLTVL.

This chain links TRBV4-3 with TRBJ1-1; D is perhaps TRBD1 (6 bases). Germline loops: CDR1 LGHNA, CDR2 YSLEER. V lost 2 bases and J 0 bases, leaving 13 bases between the germline ends. The CDR3 covers 16 residues. CDR3 sequence reads: CASSQIRDTMNTEAFF. DNA for the CDR3: TGCGCCAGCAGCCAAATCCGGGACACTATGAACACTGAAGCTTTCTTT.

This clone was counted only a few times. The chain joins TRBV4-2 to TRBJ1-4, with 7 bases aligning to TRBD1. There are 16 residues in the CDR3. Germline V gene data show CDR1 as LGHNA and CDR2 as YNFKEQ. Trimming removed 1 base from V and 4 bases from J; junction bases left unmatched: 6. CDR3 nucleotide sequence: TGTGCCAGCAGCCAAGCCCTGGGACAGAGTAATGAAAAACTGTTTTTT. This codes for CASSQALGQSNEKLFF.

V usage is TRBV7-9 and J usage is TRBJ1-2; TRBD1 might be the D (6 bases). Germline CDR1 SEHNR, CDR2 FQNEAQ (reference sequence). V lost 5 bases, J lost 5 bases, and 9 bases lay in between. The CDR3 length is 12 residues. Here the CDR3 reads CASSPTGYGYTF. DNA of the CDR3: TGTGCCAGCAGCCCTACAGGGTATGGCTACACCTTC. The variable domain in full, completed from reference TRBV7-9 and TRBJ1-2, reads DTGVSQNPRHKITKRGQNVTFRCDPISEHNRLYWYRQTLGQGPEFLTYFQNEAQLEKSRLLSDRFSAERPKGSFSTLEIQRTEQGDSAMYLCASSPTGYGYTFGSGTRLTVV.

This chain links TRBV11-3 with TRBJ2-7; weak D call: TRBD2 (5 bases). Trimming removed 1 base at V and 5 bases at J, with 12 bases between. From germline, CDR1 is SGHNT and CDR2 YENEEA. The CDR3 contains 14 residues. The CDR3 DNA is TGTGCCAGCAGCTTAGGATGGGCCGGGAACGAGCAGTACTTC. Translating gives CASSLGWAGNEQYF.

The rearrangement uses TRBV19 and TRBJ1-5, with D possibly being TRBD1 (5 bases). The germline CDR1 and CDR2 sequences are LNHDA and SQIVND (reference sequence). With 5 bases removed from V and 5 bases from J, the gap between germline ends came to 16 bases. This CDR3 comprises 15 residues. CDR3 coding DNA: TGTGCCAGTAGTGTCAAGGGAGGGGATTATCAGCCCCAGCATTTT. It translates to CASSVKGGDYQPQHF. Filled out from reference TRBV19 and TRBJ1-5, the complete variable domain reads DGGITQSPKYLFRKEGQNVTLSCEQNLNHDAMYWYRQDPGQGLRLIYYSQIVNDFQKGDIAEGYSVSREKKESFPLTVTSAQKNPTAFYLCASSVKGGDYQPQHFGDGTRLSIL.

The chain carries TRBV19 and TRBJ2-1; 7 positions match TRBD1. The CDR3 runs 17 residues. Trimming took 5 bases from V and 0 from J; bases not matched to a gene: 10. Germline values: CDR1 LNHDA, CDR2 SQIVND (reference sequence). The CDR3 reads CASSDPGGRSSYNEQFF. CDR3 DNA: TGTGCCAGTAGTGACCCAGGGGGAAGGAGCTCCTACAATGAGCAGTTCTTC.